The rows below give T cell receptor beta chains drawn from one sample of a study of response to subunit inactivated influenza vaccine. MiXCR, applied by TCRdb to the RT-PCR reads, yields one record per CDR3 protein. The sample includes hundreds of thousands of distinct CDR3 sequences, approximately 15% of them seen just once. Source: PBMCs from blood, taken 14 days before vaccination. The receptor set was obtained from a man aged 50-59 years who received an inactivated influenza vaccine. Both conserved end residues are part of each CDR3. A D gene is named only where the DNA matches it firmly. The size entry is marked missing in some rows and otherwise reads once, few, many or a size class.

D gene: .; clone size: many; V gene: TRBV27; J gene: TRBJ1-5; CDR3 DNA: TGTGCCAGCAGTTATACAGGGTACAATAGCAATCAGCCCCAGCATTTT; CDR3 protein: CASSYTGYNSNQPQHF
D gene: .; clone size: many; V gene: TRBV7-2; J gene: TRBJ2-1; CDR3 DNA: TGTGCCAGCAGTTTTCGGGGAGAGCAGTTCTTC; CDR3 protein: CASSFRGEQFF
D gene: .; clone size: few; V gene: TRBV4-3; J gene: TRBJ2-1; CDR3 DNA: TGCGCCAGCAGCCGTACACGGAGGAACAATGAGCAGTTCTTC; CDR3 protein: CASSRTRRNNEQFF
D gene: .; clone size: few; V gene: TRBV20-1; J gene: TRBJ2-4; CDR3 DNA: TGCAGTGCCCCAGGGACAGCCAAAAACATTCAGTACTTC; CDR3 protein: CSAPGTAKNIQYF
D gene: TRBD2; clone size: .; V gene: TRBV12-3/TRBV12-4; J gene: TRBJ2-1; CDR3 DNA: TGTGCCAGCAGTTCCAGTCGGGAGGGCCCGTACAATGAGCAGTTCTTC; CDR3 protein: CASSSSREGPYNEQFF
D gene: .; clone size: .; V gene: TRBV7-9; J gene: TRBJ2-3; CDR3 DNA: TGTGCCAGCAGCTTAGGGCAGCCCGGACGCACAGATACGCAGTATTTT; CDR3 protein: CASSLGQPGRTDTQYF
D gene: .; clone size: .; V gene: TRBV28; J gene: TRBJ2-7; CDR3 DNA: TGTGCCAGCAGTGGCCGGACAAAGAGCTCCTACGAGCAGTACTTC; CDR3 protein: CASSGRTKSSYEQYF
D gene: TRBD2; clone size: .; V gene: TRBV12-3/TRBV12-4; J gene: TRBJ2-3; CDR3 DNA: TGTGCCAGCAGTACCGGGACTAGCGTCCCTGTTTTT; CDR3 protein: CASSTGTSVPVF
D gene: TRBD1; clone size: few; V gene: TRBV11-2; J gene: TRBJ2-7; CDR3 DNA: TGTGCCAGCAGCTTAGTTGCGGGGACAGGAGACTACGAGCAGTACTTC; CDR3 protein: CASSLVAGTGDYEQYF
D gene: .; clone size: few; V gene: TRBV7-2; J gene: TRBJ2-5; CDR3 DNA: TGTGCCAGCAGCTCCGTGACGGGACTGCAAGAGACCCAGTACTTC; CDR3 protein: CASSSVTGLQETQYF
D gene: .; clone size: few; V gene: TRBV10-2; J gene: TRBJ1-5; CDR3 DNA: TGCGCCAGCAGTGTGTCAGCTTTAGGGGTTCAGCCCCAGCATTTT; CDR3 protein: CASSVSALGVQPQHF
D gene: .; clone size: few; V gene: TRBV11-2; J gene: TRBJ2-7; CDR3 DNA: TGTGCCAGCAGCTTAGTCGGCCAGCGGGACAAATACGAGCAGTACTTC; CDR3 protein: CASSLVGQRDKYEQYF
D gene: .; clone size: .; V gene: TRBV30; J gene: TRBJ2-7; CDR3 DNA: TGTGCCTGGAGTGGAGAGACAGGAACGCCCCTCTACGAGCAGTACTTC; CDR3 protein: CAWSGETGTPLYEQYF
D gene: .; clone size: .; V gene: TRBV7-9; J gene: TRBJ2-5; CDR3 DNA: TGTGCCAGCAGCCCGGCGGTCCCGGCAGAGACCCAGTACTTC; CDR3 protein: CASSPAVPAETQYF
D gene: TRBD1; clone size: few; V gene: TRBV15; J gene: TRBJ2-7; CDR3 DNA: TGTGCCACCAGCTCCCATGGGGACAGCACCTACGAGCAGTACTTC; CDR3 protein: CATSSHGDSTYEQYF
D gene: TRBD2; clone size: .; V gene: TRBV4-1; J gene: TRBJ2-3; CDR3 DNA: TGCGCCAGCAGCCATCCGGGACTAGCGATCACAGATACGCAGTATTTT; CDR3 protein: CASSHPGLAITDTQYF
D gene: .; clone size: many; V gene: TRBV7-2; J gene: TRBJ2-7; CDR3 DNA: TGTGCCAGCAGCTTAGAGGACCGCGCCTACGAGCAGTACTTC; CDR3 protein: CASSLEDRAYEQYF
D gene: TRBD2; clone size: .; V gene: TRBV10-3; J gene: TRBJ2-1; CDR3 DNA: TGTGCCATTGGACTAGCGGGAGGGCCTGGTAATGAGCAGTTCTTC; CDR3 protein: CAIGLAGGPGNEQFF
D gene: TRBD1; clone size: .; V gene: TRBV23-1; J gene: TRBJ2-3; CDR3 DNA: TGCGCCAGCGATTATGTGTGGGGACAGGGATCTTCAGATACGCAGTATTTT; CDR3 protein: CASDYVWGQGSSDTQYF
D gene: .; clone size: .; V gene: TRBV18; J gene: TRBJ2-7; CDR3 DNA: TGTGCCAGCTCACCACCGGAGCGAAGGGGGTACGAGCAGTACTTC; CDR3 protein: CASSPPERRGYEQYF
D gene: TRBD2; clone size: few; V gene: TRBV6-1; J gene: TRBJ2-7; CDR3 DNA: TGTGCCACCTCGCTATTGAGCGGGGGGGACGAGCAGTACTTC; CDR3 protein: CATSLLSGGDEQYF
D gene: TRBD2; clone size: few; V gene: TRBV6-5; J gene: TRBJ2-3; CDR3 DNA: TGTGCCAGCAGTTACTCGACGGGGGGGGGGCACGGAACAGATACGCAGTATTTT; CDR3 protein: CASSYSTGGGHGTDTQYF
D gene: .; clone size: few; V gene: TRBV5-1; J gene: TRBJ2-7; CDR3 DNA: TGCGCCAGCAGTCGGGACATGAGCTACGAGCAGTACTTC; CDR3 protein: CASSRDMSYEQYF
D gene: TRBD2; clone size: many; V gene: TRBV12-3/TRBV12-4; J gene: TRBJ2-3; CDR3 DNA: TGTGCCAGCAGTTCTTCCGGGACTAGCGGCAGCACAGATACGCAGTATTTT; CDR3 protein: CASSSSGTSGSTDTQYF
D gene: TRBD2; clone size: .; V gene: TRBV2; J gene: TRBJ2-2; CDR3 DNA: TGTGCCAGCAGTGCCTCCGGGCGGGGGGGCACCGGGGAGCTGTTTTTT; CDR3 protein: CASSASGRGGTGELFF
D gene: TRBD1; clone size: .; V gene: TRBV12-3/TRBV12-4; J gene: TRBJ1-1; CDR3 DNA: TGTGCCAGCAGCCCGGGACAGGCGTACACTGAAGCTTTCTTT; CDR3 protein: CASSPGQAYTEAFF
D gene: TRBD1; clone size: many; V gene: TRBV5-1; J gene: TRBJ1-5; CDR3 DNA: TGCGCCAGCAGTCCACAGGGGGCCGGTCAGCCCCAGCATTTT; CDR3 protein: CASSPQGAGQPQHF
D gene: .; clone size: few; V gene: TRBV29-1; J gene: TRBJ1-5; CDR3 DNA: TGCAGCGTTGGTGCTGGTAACAATCAGCCCCAGCATTTT; CDR3 protein: CSVGAGNNQPQHF
D gene: .; clone size: few; V gene: TRBV29-1; J gene: TRBJ2-3; CDR3 DNA: TGCAGCGTGGAGGGACAGACAACTAGCACAGATACGCAGTATTTT; CDR3 protein: CSVEGQTTSTDTQYF
D gene: .; clone size: few; V gene: TRBV20-1; J gene: TRBJ1-5; CDR3 DNA: TGCAGTGCGACCCGGGGCTCGGGAGCCAGGAGCAATCAGCCCCAGCATTTT; CDR3 protein: CSATRGSGARSNQPQHF
D gene: TRBD2; clone size: few; V gene: TRBV5-6; J gene: TRBJ2-2; CDR3 DNA: TGTGCCAGCAGCTTCGCGGGAGGGCCGTTGACCGGGGAGCTGTTTTTT; CDR3 protein: CASSFAGGPLTGELFF